Listed here are 23 T cell receptor beta chains from one sample, sequenced in a study of human T cells and chemical hapten exposure. TCRdb passed the RACE reads through MiXCR, listing each CDR3 protein once. In the table there are about 52,000 distinct CDR3 sequences, 8% to 10% of which are singletons. The sample's time point: patch test 3, about 24 weeks after DPC sensitization. Treatment indicated: therapeutic diphenylcyclopropenone sensitization with weekly scalp DPC. The input for sequencing was whole blood, taken in connection with sensitization to the hapten diphenylcyclopropenone (DPC). The receptors here all came from a woman between 40 and 55 years old with alopecia areata. Some clones in this sample may be carry-over from other donors' samples.

The sample holds a few counts of this clonotype. The rearrangement links TRBV11-2 to TRBJ2-1, with D tentatively TRBD2 (6 bases). Germline lookup yields CDR1 SGHAT and CDR2 FQNNGV. The CDR3 has 11 residues. Trimming removed 8 bases at V and 9 bases at J, with 11 bases between. Here the CDR3 reads CASLQEGEQFF. The CDR3 DNA reads TGTGCCAGCCTCCAGGAGGGTGAGCAGTTCTTC.

This clonotype has a handful of counts. The chain has TRBV20-1 and TRBJ1-1, with D possibly matching TRBD1 (6 bases). Germline lookup yields CDR1 DFQATT and CDR2 SNEGSKA (reference sequence). The CDR3 sequence is 14 residues long. V was pared by 0 bases and J by 4 bases, with 12 bases between. Here the CDR3 DNA reads TGCAGTGCTAGAGATCCGGACAGAGCCACTGAAGCTTTCTTT. Protein product: CSARDPDRATEAFF.

The chain has TRBV12-3 or TRBV12-4 and TRBJ2-3; D remains unclear. Trimming removed 3 bases from V and 2 bases from J, with 9 bases in between. This CDR3 spans 14 amino acids. CDR3 coding DNA: TGTGCCAGCAGTTTTCTGGGGTCCACAGATACGCAGTATTTT. This translates into CASSFLGSTDTQYF.

In this sample, this clonotype turned up many times. V usage is TRBV19 and J usage is TRBJ1-1, with no clear D. The CDR3 extends over 15 amino acids. The germline gives CDR1 LNHDA, CDR2 SQIVND (reference sequence). The V end lost 0 bases, the J end lost 0 bases, and 8 bases lay between the germline ends. The CDR3 nucleotides read TGTGCCAGTAGTATAGATTTCTACGTGAACACTGAAGCTTTCTTT. This translates into CASSIDFYVNTEAFF.

This clonotype was counted ten times or more. The gene calls are TRBV6-1 and TRBJ2-7, with TRBD1 identical over 10 bases. Germline lookup yields CDR1 MNHNS and CDR2 SASEGT. This CDR3 has 14 amino acids. V lost 10 bases to trimming and J lost 3 bases; unmatched junction nucleotides: 9. The CDR3 reads CATSGTGVFYEQYF. CDR3 nucleotides: TGTGCCACTTCCGGGACAGGGGTATTCTACGAGCAGTACTTC.

The chain recombines TRBV27 with TRBJ1-1; D gene uncertain. V shed 7 bases and J shed 1 base, with 4 bases lying between them. Germline CDR1 and CDR2: MNHEY and SMNVEV (reference sequence). CDR3 length: 11 residues. The CDR3 nucleotides are TGTGCCAGCAAGAGGAACACTGAAGCTTTCTTT. It is translated as CASKRNTEAFF.

By sample fraction, this clonotype is medium-sized. The rearrangement joins TRBV28 to TRBJ2-3; TRBD2 aligns across 7 bases. Losses at the gene ends were 7 bases for V and 2 bases for J; bases not matched to a gene: 9. Germline-derived CDR1 and CDR2 are MDHEN and SYDVKM. The CDR3 totals 15 residues. The CDR3 DNA reads as TGTGCCAGCAAGGGCGAGCGGGGCTTCACAGATACGCAGTATTTT. This translates into CASKGERGFTDTQYF.

The chain carries TRBV5-6 and TRBJ2-3; D perhaps matches TRBD1 (6 bases). Germline lookup yields CDR1 SGHDT and CDR2 YYEEEE. Trimming pared 4 bases from V and 7 bases from J, leaving 16 bases between. The CDR3 has 14 amino acids. CDR3 bases: TGTGCCAGCAGCACTTGGACAGTCAGCTATACGCAGTATTTT. It translates to CASSTWTVSYTQYF.

The sample holds many counts of this clonotype. V usage is TRBV29-1 and J usage is TRBJ2-5; 8 positions match TRBD2. The trim removed 7 bases at V and 4 bases at J, leaving 8 bases unmatched. CDR3 length: 13 residues. Germline assignment: CDR1 SQVTM and CDR2 ANQGSEA. The CDR3 DNA is TGCAGCGGCGGACGACTAGCGTCAGAGACCCAGTACTTC. Its translation: CSGGRLASETQYF.

The chain has TRBV20-1 and TRBJ1-1; no clear D gene. In germline, CDR1 is DFQATT, CDR2 SNEGSKA (reference sequence). There are 13 residues in the CDR3. Trimming removed 0 bases at V and 4 bases at J, with 9 bases between. CDR3 protein: CSARDRVVTEAFF. CDR3 coding DNA: TGCAGTGCTAGAGATCGGGTGGTCACTGAAGCTTTCTTT.

The chain links TRBV7-6 to TRBJ1-1; weak D call: TRBD1 (6 bases). The CDR3 consists of 13 residues. Trimming stripped 3 bases from V and 4 bases from J, with 9 bases between. Looked up from germline, CDR1 is SGHVS and CDR2 is FNYEAQ. The CDR3 loop is CASSLRGGTEAFF. The CDR3, as DNA: TGTGCCAGCAGCTTGAGGGGGGGCACTGAAGCTTTCTTT.

This chain uses TRBV2 with TRBJ2-2, with D perhaps matching TRBD2 (6 bases). Looked up from germline, CDR1 is SNHLY and CDR2 is FYNNEI. CDR3 length: 13 residues. The V end was cut by 6 bases, the J end by 4 bases, with 9 bases between. CDR3 DNA sequence: TGTGCCAGCAGGGGAGGACGCACCGGGGAGCTGTTTTTT. Translation gives CASRGGRTGELFF.

J is TRBJ1-3 and V is TRBV6-5; D is uncertain. This CDR3 contains 15 residues. Trimming removed 0 bases from V and 2 bases from J, with 8 bases in between. Germline-derived CDR1 and CDR2 are MNHEY and SVGAGI. CDR3 in amino acids: CASSYSGRTGNTIYF. CDR3 nucleotide sequence: TGTGCCAGCAGTTACTCGGGCAGGACTGGAAACACCATATATTTT.

This clonotype was picked up a small number of times. The gene calls are TRBV20-1 and TRBJ2-1; 11 bases map to TRBD2. The CDR3 length is 12 residues. After removal of 7 bases from V and 6 bases from J, the junction contained 2 bases not matched to a gene. Germline-derived CDR1 and CDR2 are DFQATT and SNEGSKA (reference sequence). The CDR3 loop is CSVGLAGNEQFF. The CDR3 DNA sequence: TGCAGTGTCGGACTAGCGGGCAATGAGCAGTTCTTC.

The V call is TRBV14, the J call TRBJ1-4; perhaps TRBD1 as D (5 bases). Germline V gene sequence: CDR1 SGHDN, CDR2 FVKESK. With 1 base removed from V and 7 bases from J, the gap between germline ends came to 10 bases. The CDR3 has 14 residues. CDR3 residues: CASSQARGREKLFF. The DNA for the CDR3 is TGTGCCAGCAGCCAAGCAAGGGGACGTGAAAAACTGTTTTTT.

This clonotype was counted at least ten times. This chain uses TRBV15 with TRBJ2-5, with D tentatively TRBD2 (6 bases). CDR1 and CDR2 (germline): LNHNV, YYDKDF (reference sequence). Trimming pared 3 bases from V and 5 bases from J, leaving 16 bases between. CDR3 length: 15 amino acids. The CDR3 DNA sequence: TGTGCCACCAGCAGTCAACTGGGCGGAGGGGAGACCCAGTACTTC. This translates into CATSSQLGGGETQYF. The variable domain in full, with the rest retrieved from reference TRBV15 and TRBJ2-5, is DAMVIQNPRYQVTQFGKPVTLSCSQTLNHNVMYWYQQKSSQAPKLLFHYYDKDFNNEADTPDNFQSRRPNTSFCFLDIRSPGLGDTAMYLCATSSQLGGGETQYFGPGTRLLVL.

The gene calls are TRBV6-4 and TRBJ2-1; perhaps TRBD2 as D (7 bases). Germline V gives CDR1 MRHNA, CDR2 SNTAGT. The CDR3 length is 14 residues. The V gene lost 2 bases and the J gene lost 7 bases, with 12 bases spanning the gap. The CDR3 loop reads CASSDNGGTNEQFF. The CDR3 DNA reads as TGTGCCAGCAGTGACAACGGGGGGACAAATGAGCAGTTCTTC.

There are many counts of this clonotype. The rearrangement links TRBV27 to TRBJ2-7; 9 bases fit TRBD2. The germline V gene has CDR1 MNHEY and CDR2 SMNVEV (reference sequence). The CDR3 runs to 13 residues. The trim removed 4 bases at V and 4 bases at J, leaving 2 bases unmatched. This CDR3 is CASSSTSGYEQYF. CDR3 in DNA: TGTGCCAGCAGTTCAACTAGCGGGTACGAGCAGTACTTC.

A note on this clonotype: A much larger clone lies a single base off, so this may be a read error. The chain carries TRBV18 and TRBJ2-5; 7 nucleotides line up with TRBD1. The CDR3 has 16 amino acids. Germline V CDR1 and CDR2: KGHSH, LQKENI. CDR3 in DNA: TGTGCCAGCTCACCACCGATGGGACAGCTTCAAGGGACCCAGTACTTC. This gives the protein CASSPPMGQLQGTQYF.

This clonotype was seen repeatedly, ten times or more. V gene TRBV27 combines with J gene TRBJ1-6; tentative D call: TRBD1 (5 bases). CDR1 MNHEY and CDR2 SMNVEV come from the germline V gene (reference sequence). The CDR3 spans 16 residues. Trimming removed 0 bases from V and 1 base from J, with 7 bases in between. For the CDR3, the DNA is TGTGCCAGCAGTTTATCGGGGGTTTCCTATAATTCACCCCTCCACTTT. This codes for CASSLSGVSYNSPLHF.

In its sample, this clonotype was seen many times. The chain joins TRBV5-1 to TRBJ2-2; D remains unclear. V lost 4 bases and J lost 0, with 10 bases in between. CDR3 length equals 15 residues. CDR1 SGHRS and CDR2 YFSETQ come from the germline V gene. CDR3 region: CASSADGANTGELFF. CDR3 nucleotides: TGCGCCAGCAGCGCGGATGGAGCGAACACCGGGGAGCTGTTTTTT. Full variable domain (remainder filled in from reference TRBV5-1 and TRBJ2-2): KAGVTQTPRYLIKTRGQQVTLSCSPISGHRSVSWYQQTPGQGLQFLFEYFSETQRNKGNFPGRFSGRQFSNSRSEMNVSTLELGDSALYLCASSADGANTGELFFGEGSRLTVL.

This clonotype was seen many times. The chain links TRBV2 to TRBJ2-6, with TRBD1 matching over 7 bases. V trimming: 6 bases; J trimming: 2 bases; junction bases outside the gene matches: 4. Germline V gives CDR1 SNHLY, CDR2 FYNNEI. The CDR3 runs 15 residues. The CDR3, as DNA: TGTGCCAGCAGACAAGACAGGGCTGGGGCCAACGTCCTGACTTTC. Its translation: CASRQDRAGANVLTF.

This clonotype was observed a few times. This chain connects TRBV6-1 to TRBJ2-3; no firm D call. The germline gives CDR1 MNHNS, CDR2 SASEGT. V lost 2 bases to trimming and J lost 2 bases, with 8 bases between them. The CDR3 consists of 14 residues. The CDR3, as DNA: TGTGCCAGCAGTGAATCAGCGCTCACAGATACGCAGTATTTT. It codes for CASSESALTDTQYF.